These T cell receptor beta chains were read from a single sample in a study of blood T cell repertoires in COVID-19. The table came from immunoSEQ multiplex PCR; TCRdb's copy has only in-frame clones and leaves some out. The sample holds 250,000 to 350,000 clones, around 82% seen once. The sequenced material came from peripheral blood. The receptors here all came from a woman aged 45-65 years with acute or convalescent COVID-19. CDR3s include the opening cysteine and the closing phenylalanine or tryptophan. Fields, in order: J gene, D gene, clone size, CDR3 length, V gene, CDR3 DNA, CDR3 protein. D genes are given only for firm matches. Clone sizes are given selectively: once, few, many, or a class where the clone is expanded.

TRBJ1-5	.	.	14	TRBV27	TGTGCCAGCAGTTTTGCGGGGGAGAATCAGCCCCAGCATTTT	CASSFAGENQPQHF
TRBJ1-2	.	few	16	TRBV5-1	TGCGCCAGCAGCTTTGGGGCTTCATCAGGGAACTATGGCTACACCTTC	CASSFGASSGNYGYTF
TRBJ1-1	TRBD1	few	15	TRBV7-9	TGTGCCAGCAGCTTCAGGGGGCAGGGTCATTCTGAAGCTTTCTTT	CASSFRGQGHSEAFF
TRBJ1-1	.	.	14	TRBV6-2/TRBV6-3	TGTGCCAGCAGTTACTCATTATCTGTAAATGAAGCTTTCTTT	CASSYSLSVNEAFF
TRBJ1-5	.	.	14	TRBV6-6	TGTGCCAGCAGTTATAACAGGGTCGATCAGCCCCAGCATTTT	CASSYNRVDQPQHF
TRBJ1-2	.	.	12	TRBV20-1	TGCAGTGCTAGTGACAATTTCTATGGCTACACCTTC	CSASDNFYGYTF
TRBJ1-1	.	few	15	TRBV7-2	TGTGCCAGCAGCTCACACAGGGCGGGGAACACTGAAGCTTTCTTT	CASSSHRAGNTEAFF
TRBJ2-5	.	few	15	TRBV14	TGTGCCAGCAGCGCCCGACAGGCCTACCAAGAGACCCAGTACTTC	CASSARQAYQETQYF
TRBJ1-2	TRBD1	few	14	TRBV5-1	TGCGCCAGCAGCGCGGGGACAGAGCTCTATGGCTACACCTTC	CASSAGTELYGYTF
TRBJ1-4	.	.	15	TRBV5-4	TGTGCCAGCAGCCCAGAGGGAGGAACTAATGAAAAACTGTTTTTT	CASSPEGGTNEKLFF
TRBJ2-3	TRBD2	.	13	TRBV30	TGTGCCTGGAGCGGTGACGGGGGGAGTACGCAGTATTTT	CAWSGDGGSTQYF
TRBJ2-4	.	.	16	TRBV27	TGTGCCAGCAGTTCCCCCATGAATGAGGGGGGGAACATTCAGTACTTC	CASSSPMNEGGNIQYF
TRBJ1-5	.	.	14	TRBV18	TGTGCCAGCTCATCCCGACAGGCGAATCAGCCCCAGCATTTT	CASSSRQANQPQHF
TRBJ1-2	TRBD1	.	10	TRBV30	TGTGCCATGACAGGGAGAGGCTACACCTTC	CAMTGRGYTF